A single sample is the source of the 16 T cell receptor beta chains below, sequenced in a study of molecular identifiers for immune sequencing clone quantification (dated by TCRdb to 2016 to 2018). Library construction relied on PCR. The sequencer was an Illumina HiSeq 4000. TCRdb reworked the public reads: Q25 trimming with fastp, MiXCR clone assembly, productive beta chains retained. Entries are consolidated by CDR3 protein sequence, retaining the most common genes and DNA. This sample is represented by more than 450,000 distinct CDR3 sequences; roughly a fifth of them were singletons. Together, the top ten hold about 0.84% of the sample. The sample taken for sequencing was naive CD8+ T cells from blood, with Jurkat cell RNA spiked in. Sample cell subset or site, as interpreted from the label and publication: FACS-sorted CD8+CD4-CCR7+CD45RA+ naive T cells. The receptors come from a human donor in good health. Some libraries in this study had Jurkat cell RNA spiked in.

The chain combines TRBV12-3 or TRBV12-4 with TRBJ2-6, with D unclear. The CDR3 length is 16 residues. Trimming shortened V by 4 bases and J by 4 bases, and 14 bases separated the two germline ends. The chain's CDR3 is CASSSPGQVGANVLTF. The DNA of the CDR3 is TGTGCCAGCAGTTCTCCCGGTCAAGTCGGGGCCAACGTCCTGACTTTC.

This clonotype was recorded once. This may be a read error, as it is one base from a much larger clone. The chain has TRBV20-1 and TRBJ2-5; TRBD2 matches at 12 bases. In germline, CDR1 is DFQATT, CDR2 SNEGSKA (reference sequence). This CDR3 spans 20 amino acids. The CDR3 DNA reads as TGCAGTGCTAGAGATGGTCTAAGGACGACTAGCGGGGGCTTTGGAGAGACCCAGCACTTC. It translates to CSARDGLRTTSGGFGETQHF.

As for this clonotype: A read error may explain this, as a much larger clone is one base away. The rearrangement joins TRBV27 to TRBJ2-7, with D unclear. The germline CDR1 and CDR2 sequences are MNHEY and SMNVEV (reference sequence). This CDR3 contains 12 residues. CDR3 coding DNA: TGTGCCGGCAGTTTCCTGTCTGGGGAGCAGTACTTC. Amino acid sequence: CAGSFLSGEQYF.

This clonotype was found many times. This chain uses TRBV25-1 with TRBJ2-7; 7 positions match TRBD1. V gave up 3 bases and J gave up 10 bases; unmatched junction bases: 9. The CDR3 runs 13 residues. In germline, CDR1 is MGHDK, CDR2 SYGVNS. CDR3: CASSEPTGLAQYF. CDR3 DNA: TGTGCCAGCAGTGAGCCGACAGGGTTGGCACAGTACTTC.

V gene TRBV5-1 combines with J gene TRBJ1-1; 7 nucleotides align to TRBD1. J lost 7 bases, V lost 6 bases, and 15 bases had no gene match. Germline CDR1 is SGHRS and CDR2 is YFSETQ. CDR3 length equals 15 residues. The CDR3 loop is CASTTSRLGQSEAFF. In DNA form, the CDR3 reads TGCGCCAGCACCACTTCTAGGCTGGGACAGAGTGAAGCTTTCTTT.

This clonotype was seen ten or more times. The chain carries TRBV6-2 or TRBV6-3 and TRBJ2-7, with TRBD1 as a possible D gene (7 bases). Germline assignment: CDR1 MNHEY and CDR2 SVGEGT. Trimming took 4 bases from V and 2 from J, leaving 24 bases between them. CDR3 length equals 18 residues. CDR3: CASSSPGQSSSGAYEQYF. DNA of the CDR3: TGTGCCAGCAGTTCTCCGGGACAGTCTTCCTCGGGGGCCTACGAGCAGTACTTC.

There are many counts of this clonotype. The chain links TRBV7-2 to TRBJ2-5; 8 positions match TRBD2. Trimming took 5 bases from V and 4 from J; bases not matched to a gene: 3. Looked up from germline, CDR1 is SGHTA and CDR2 is FQGNSA. This CDR3 is 13 amino acids long. CDR3 sequence (DNA): TGTGCCAGCAGCACCGGACTAGCAGAGACCCAGTACTTC. Its protein product is CASSTGLAETQYF.

Worth noting for this clonotype: This may arise from a read error, as a much more abundant clone is one base away. The chain combines TRBV5-6 with TRBJ2-5; D gene ambiguous. The length of the CDR3 is 15 residues. CDR1 is SGHDT and CDR2 is YYEEEE in the germline V gene. CDR3 protein: CAGSSHPTEQETQYF. In nucleotides, the CDR3 is TGTGCCGGCAGCTCCCACCCGACGGAGCAAGAGACCCAGTACTTC.

The CDR3 is CASTSGGPSGGLHYNEQFF. The CDR3 DNA reads as TGTGCCAGTACCTCTGGTGGTCCTAGCGGGGGCCTGCATTACAATGAGCAGTTCTTC. This chain joins TRBV19 and TRBJ2-1; 10 nucleotides agree with TRBD2. Germline assignment: CDR1 LNHDA and CDR2 SQIVND (reference sequence). After removal of 7 bases from V and 4 bases from J, the junction contained 19 bases not matched to a gene. CDR3 size: 19 residues.

About this clonotype: It may be a read error: a sequence one base away is much more abundant. The chain recombines TRBV3-1 with TRBJ2-6; a possible D gene is TRBD1 (5 bases). CDR1 and CDR2 (germline): LGHDT, YNNKEL (reference sequence). This CDR3 has 17 residues. The CDR3 sequence is CASSQVPVIPGANALTF. DNA of the CDR3: TGTGCCAGCAGCCAAGTGCCGGTCATTCCTGGGGCCAACGCCCTGACTTTC.

This clonotype has only a few counts. The chain has TRBV6-2 or TRBV6-3 and TRBJ1-5, with D unclear. In germline, CDR1 is MNHEY, CDR2 SVGEGT. There are 14 residues in the CDR3. V was clipped by 2 bases and J by 9 bases, with 14 bases between them. Here the CDR3 DNA reads TGTGCCAGCAGTTACGGTGGGTCTTTGAGGCCCCAGCATTTT. Its protein is CASSYGGSLRPQHF.

This clonotype showed up many times. The genes are TRBV7-2 and TRBJ2-1; 7 nucleotides agree with TRBD1. CDR3 size: 19 residues. V lost 4 bases, J lost 2 bases, and 17 bases stayed unmatched. Germline values: CDR1 SGHTA, CDR2 FQGNSA. DNA of the CDR3: TGTGCCAGCAGCTCCTCTAGGGGGCAGGCGGAGTCCCCCTACAATGAGCAGTTCTTC. Protein: CASSSSRGQAESPYNEQFF.

This clonotype was detected ten times or more. The chain employs TRBV27 and TRBJ2-7; 11 bases fit TRBD2. The V and J ends lost 2 bases and 5 bases, in that order; junction bases with no gene match: 5. CDR1 is MNHEY and CDR2 is SMNVEV in the germline V gene (reference sequence). CDR3 size: 15 residues. The DNA of the CDR3 is TGTGCCAGCAGTTTACTAGCGGGGGGCCGGAACGAGCAGTACTTC. It is translated as CASSLLAGGRNEQYF.

This chain uses TRBV19 with TRBJ2-3, with 11 bases aligning to TRBD2. The ends lost 3 bases at V and 1 base at J; junction bases unmatched: 9. From germline, CDR1 is LNHDA and CDR2 SQIVND (reference sequence). CDR3 length: 18 residues. CDR3 residues: CASSMTPPLAGGTDTQYF. The CDR3 nucleotides are TGTGCCAGTAGTATGACCCCCCCACTAGCGGGAGGCACAGATACGCAGTATTTT.

This chain joins TRBV12-3 or TRBV12-4 and TRBJ1-4; D gene ambiguous. The CDR3 runs 17 residues. Trimming took 4 bases from V and 0 from J, leaving 15 bases between them. The CDR3 region has the DNA TGTGCCAGCAGTTCTGTAGGTTTCGGAGCAACTAATGAAAAACTGTTTTTT. It codes for CASSSVGFGATNEKLFF.

This rearrangement joins TRBV9 to TRBJ2-5, with 11 bases fitting TRBD1. Trimming removed 5 bases from V and 3 bases from J; junction bases left unmatched: 12. Germline CDR1 SGDLS, CDR2 YYNGEE. The CDR3 totals 17 residues. CDR3 sequence: CASREEGGQGVEETQYF. The CDR3 nucleotides are TGTGCCAGCAGGGAAGAAGGGGGACAGGGGGTGGAAGAGACCCAGTACTTC.